The 4 T cell receptor beta chains presented below share a single source sample, sequenced in a study of CD8 T cells in Susac syndrome. RNA in amounts of about 0.45 to 1 ug was reverse transcribed with random hexamers. TCRdb redid the calling of the immunoSEQ multiplex PCR reads with MiXCR, one entry per CDR3 protein. Of some 94,000 distinct CDR3 sequences listed, 85% to 95% are singletons. What was sequenced was CD4+ T cells from PBMCs. The source of these receptors is a human donor with Susac syndrome.

This chain connects TRBV6-5 to TRBJ1-1; D not resolved. This CDR3 is 13 amino acids long. The V and J ends lost 5 bases and 14 bases respectively, with 21 bases between them. Germline V gene lookup returns CDR1 MNHEY and CDR2 SVGAGI. The CDR3 DNA follows: TGTGCCAGCAGTACCCGGCTCGGGAGCGGAGGCTTCTTT. Its translation is CASSTRLGSGGFF.

This clonotype came up once. The V gene is TRBV9, the J gene TRBJ1-6; D gene unclear. Trimming stripped 2 bases from V and 6 bases from J, with 12 bases between. Germline assignment: CDR1 SGDLS and CDR2 YYNGEE. This CDR3 has 15 residues. The CDR3 spells CASSVTGFGNSPLHF. The CDR3 bases are TGTGCCAGCAGCGTGACGGGCTTTGGTAATTCACCCCTCCACTTT.

The rearrangement joins TRBV7-9 to TRBJ1-2, with TRBD1 as a possible D gene (6 bases). V was pared by 5 bases and J by 9 bases, with 19 bases between. Germline V CDR1 and CDR2: SEHNR, FQNEAQ (reference sequence). The CDR3 sequence is 14 residues long. Written as DNA, the CDR3 is TGTGCCAGCAGCCCCCTCCAGGGGATCTCGAGCTACACCTTC. Protein: CASSPLQGISSYTF.

The genes are TRBV6-5 and TRBJ2-5; maybe TRBD2 (6 bases). V lost 0 bases to trimming and J lost 1 base, with 12 bases between them. This CDR3 has 16 residues. Germline V gene data show CDR1 as MNHEY and CDR2 as SVGAGI. CDR3 in DNA: TGTGCCAGCAGTTACTCGATGCGCGGGACCCAAGAGACCCAGTACTTC. It specifies CASSYSMRGTQETQYF.